Presented here are 5 T cell receptor beta chains from one specimen sequenced in a study of blood T cells in healthy people across ages. Through a sample-barcoded 5' primer and a J-beta primer mix, a second PCR was run for roughly 6 to 11 cycles. TCRdb reprocessed the 5' RACE reads with MiXCR, giving one entry per CDR3 protein. The sample contains 800,000 to 1,300,000 distinct CDR3 sequences, about 23% of which appear only once. Separately, the same data were catalogued under a study of T cells of mothers and their children.

The source material was blood. The receptors were gathered from a girl aged 2-15 years in good health.

V is TRBV5-1 and J is TRBJ2-5; 7 nucleotides align to TRBD1. The J call is doubtful: the DNA matches TRBJ2-7 better. The CDR3 runs to 15 residues. Per the germline V gene, CDR1 is SGHRS and CDR2 is YFSETQ. CDR3 DNA sequence: TGCGCCAGCAGCTTGGATGTGACAGGGTCCTACGAGCAGTACTTC. Its protein product is CASSLDVTGSYEQYF.

This clonotype was seen a handful of times. CDR3 DNA: TGTGCCAGCAGCCCGACAGGTGGAAGCTCACCCCTCCACTTT. This codes for CASSPTGGSSPLHF. The chain employs TRBV12-3 or TRBV12-4 and TRBJ1-6, with D possibly TRBD1 on 6 matching bases. V was clipped by 6 bases and J by 10 bases, with 16 bases between them. The CDR3 runs 14 residues.

The chain couples TRBV5-1 to TRBJ2-1; 9 bases map to TRBD1. V lost 0 bases to trimming and J lost 7 bases; unmatched junction nucleotides: 2. Germline CDR1 is SGHRS and CDR2 is YFSETQ. The CDR3 totals 14 residues. CDR3 sequence: CASSLGTGDNEQFF. The DNA for the CDR3 is TGCGCCAGCAGCTTGGGGACAGGGGATAATGAGCAGTTCTTC.

This clonotype has only a few counts. This rearrangement joins TRBV28 to TRBJ2-3, with TRBD1 matching 7 bases. J gave up 1 base and V 5 bases, and 6 bases lay outside the gene matches. This CDR3 has 15 residues. Per the germline V gene, CDR1 is MDHEN and CDR2 is SYDVKM. In nucleotides, the CDR3 is TGTGCCAGCAGTCCCAACAGGGGAGGCACAGATACGCAGTATTTT. Translation gives CASSPNRGGTDTQYF.

This clonotype was recorded a few times. The gene calls are TRBV4-3 and TRBJ1-1; perhaps TRBD1 as D (5 bases). The CDR3 has 16 residues. CDR1 is LGHNA and CDR2 is YSLEER in the germline V gene. Trimming left V 0 bases short and J 1 base short, with 12 bases between. CDR3 in DNA: TGCGCCAGCAGCCAAGACCTCATTGGGGGGAACACTGAAGCTTTCTTT. It specifies CASSQDLIGGNTEAFF.